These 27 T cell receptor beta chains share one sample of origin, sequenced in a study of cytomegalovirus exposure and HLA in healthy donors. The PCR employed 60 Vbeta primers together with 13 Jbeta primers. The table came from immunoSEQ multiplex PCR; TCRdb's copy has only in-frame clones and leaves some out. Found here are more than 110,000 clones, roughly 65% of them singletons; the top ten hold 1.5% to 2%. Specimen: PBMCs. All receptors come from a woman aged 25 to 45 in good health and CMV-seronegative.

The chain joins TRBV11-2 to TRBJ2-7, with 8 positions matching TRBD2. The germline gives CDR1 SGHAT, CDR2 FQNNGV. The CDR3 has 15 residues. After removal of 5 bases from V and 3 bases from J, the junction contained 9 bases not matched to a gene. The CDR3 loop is CASSPQMGLVYEQYF. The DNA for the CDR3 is TGTGCCAGCAGCCCGCAAATGGGACTAGTCTACGAGCAGTACTTC.

This chain's CDR3 is CASSPTRGTGNQPQHF. The CDR3 region has the DNA TGTGCCAGCAGCCCGACACGGGGGACAGGCAATCAGCCCCAGCATTTT. The chain carries TRBV12-1 and TRBJ1-5; the table gives TRBD1 as D, unverified against the DNA. TRBV12-1 is shown as a pseudogene. The CDR3 covers 16 residues.

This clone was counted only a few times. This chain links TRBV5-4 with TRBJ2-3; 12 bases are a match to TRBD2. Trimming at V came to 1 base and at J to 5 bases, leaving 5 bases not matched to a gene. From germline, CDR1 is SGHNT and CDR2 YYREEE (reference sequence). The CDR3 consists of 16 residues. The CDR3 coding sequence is TGTGCCAGCAGCTTGAAGCTAGCGGGAGGGGTAGATACGCAGTATTTT. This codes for CASSLKLAGGVDTQYF.

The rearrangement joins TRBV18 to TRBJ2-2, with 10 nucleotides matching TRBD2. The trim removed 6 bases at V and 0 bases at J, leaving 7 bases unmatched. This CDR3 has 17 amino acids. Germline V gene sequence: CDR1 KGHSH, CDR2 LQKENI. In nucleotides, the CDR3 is TGTGCCAGCTCGTCGGGACTAGCGCGCGCGAACACCGGGGAGCTGTTTTTT. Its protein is CASSSGLARANTGELFF. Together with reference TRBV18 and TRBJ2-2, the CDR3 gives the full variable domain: NAGVMQNPRHLVRRRGQEARLRCSPMKGHSHVYWYRQLPEEGLKFMVYLQKENIIDESGMPKERFSAEFPKEGPSILRIQQVVRGDSAAYFCASSSGLARANTGELFFGEGSRLTVL.

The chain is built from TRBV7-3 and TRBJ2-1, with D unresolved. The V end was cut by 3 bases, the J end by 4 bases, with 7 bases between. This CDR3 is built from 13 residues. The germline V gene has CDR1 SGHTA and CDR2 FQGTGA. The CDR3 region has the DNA TGTGCCAGCAGCTTGCGGAGTTACAATGAGCAGTTCTTC. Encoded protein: CASSLRSYNEQFF.

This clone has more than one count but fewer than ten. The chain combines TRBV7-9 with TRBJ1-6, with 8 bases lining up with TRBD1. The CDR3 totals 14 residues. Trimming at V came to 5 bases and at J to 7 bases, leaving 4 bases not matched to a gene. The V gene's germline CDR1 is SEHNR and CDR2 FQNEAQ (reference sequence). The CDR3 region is CASSRGQVNSPLHF. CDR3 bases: TGTGCCAGCAGCCGGGGACAGGTGAATTCACCCCTCCACTTT.

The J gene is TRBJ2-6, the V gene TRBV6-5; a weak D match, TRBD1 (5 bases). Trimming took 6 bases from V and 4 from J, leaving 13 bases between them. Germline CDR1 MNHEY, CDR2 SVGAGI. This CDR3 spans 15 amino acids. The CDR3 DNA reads TGTGCCAGCAGAGCCAGGGCGTCCGGGGCCAACGTCCTGACTTTC. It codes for CASRARASGANVLTF.

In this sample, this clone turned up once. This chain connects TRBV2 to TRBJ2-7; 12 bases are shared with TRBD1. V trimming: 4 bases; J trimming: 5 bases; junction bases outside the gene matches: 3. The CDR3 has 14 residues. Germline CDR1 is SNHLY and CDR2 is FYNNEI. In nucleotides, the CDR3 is TGTGCCAGCAGTGCGGGACAGGGGGCAAACGAGCAGTACGTC. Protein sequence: CASSAGQGANEQYV.

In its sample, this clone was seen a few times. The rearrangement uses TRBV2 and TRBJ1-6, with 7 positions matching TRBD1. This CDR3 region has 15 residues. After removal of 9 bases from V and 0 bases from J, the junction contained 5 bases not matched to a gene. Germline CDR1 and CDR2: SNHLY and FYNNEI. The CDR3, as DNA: TGTGCCAGTGGACAGGAGAGCTCCTATAATTCACCCCTCCACTTT. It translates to CASGQESSYNSPLHF.

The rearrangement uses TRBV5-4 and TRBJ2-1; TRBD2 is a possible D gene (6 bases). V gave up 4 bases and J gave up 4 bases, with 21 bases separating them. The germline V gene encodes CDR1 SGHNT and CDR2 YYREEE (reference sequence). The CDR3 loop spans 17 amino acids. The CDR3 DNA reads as TGTGCCAGCAGCCCCCGGGGAGGAGGGAGGCTATACAATGAGCAGTTCTTC. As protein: CASSPRGGGRLYNEQFF.

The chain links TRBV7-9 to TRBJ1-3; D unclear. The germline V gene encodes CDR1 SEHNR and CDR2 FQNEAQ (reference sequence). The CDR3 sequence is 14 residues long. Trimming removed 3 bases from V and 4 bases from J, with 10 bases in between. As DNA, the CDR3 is TGTGCCAGCAGCTTGGATTCGGGGGGAAACACCATATATTTT. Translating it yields CASSLDSGGNTIYF.

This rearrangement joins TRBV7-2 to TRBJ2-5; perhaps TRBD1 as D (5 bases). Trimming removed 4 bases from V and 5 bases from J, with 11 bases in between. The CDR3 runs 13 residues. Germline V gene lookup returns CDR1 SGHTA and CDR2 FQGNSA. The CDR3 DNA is TGTGCCAGCAGCTGGGCAGGGCGGGAGACCCAGTACTTC. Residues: CASSWAGRETQYF.

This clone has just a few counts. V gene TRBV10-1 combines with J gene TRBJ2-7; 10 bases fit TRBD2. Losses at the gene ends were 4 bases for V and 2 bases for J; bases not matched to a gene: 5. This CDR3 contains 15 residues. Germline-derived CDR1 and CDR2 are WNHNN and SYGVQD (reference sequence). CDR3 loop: CASSGTLAGPYEQYF. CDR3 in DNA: TGCGCCAGCAGTGGGACACTAGCGGGGCCCTACGAGCAGTACTTC.

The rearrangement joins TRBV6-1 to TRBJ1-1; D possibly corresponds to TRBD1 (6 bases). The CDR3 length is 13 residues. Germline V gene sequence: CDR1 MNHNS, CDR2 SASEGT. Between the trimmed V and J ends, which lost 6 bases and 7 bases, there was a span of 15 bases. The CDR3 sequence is CASSDTGYSEAFF. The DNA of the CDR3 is TGTGCCAGCAGCGACACAGGGTACAGTGAAGCTTTCTTT.

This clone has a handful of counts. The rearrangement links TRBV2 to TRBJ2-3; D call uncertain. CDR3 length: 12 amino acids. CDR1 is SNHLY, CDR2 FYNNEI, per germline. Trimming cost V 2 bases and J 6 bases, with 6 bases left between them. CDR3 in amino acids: CASSETGDTQYF. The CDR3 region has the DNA TGTGCCAGCAGTGAAACCGGTGATACGCAGTATTTT.

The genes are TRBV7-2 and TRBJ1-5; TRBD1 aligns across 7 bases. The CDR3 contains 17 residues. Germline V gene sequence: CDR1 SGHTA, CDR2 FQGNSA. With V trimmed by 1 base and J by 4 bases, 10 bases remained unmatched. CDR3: CASSLGGGGQTNQPQHF. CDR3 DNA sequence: TGTGCCAGCAGCTTAGGCGGGGGGGGACAGACTAATCAGCCCCAGCATTTT.

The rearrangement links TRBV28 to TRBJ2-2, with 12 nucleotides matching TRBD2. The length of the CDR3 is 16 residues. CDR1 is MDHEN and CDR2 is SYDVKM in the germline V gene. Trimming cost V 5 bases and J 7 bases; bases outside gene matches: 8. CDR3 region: CASSPGLAGLIGELFF. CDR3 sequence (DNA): TGTGCCAGCAGTCCCGGACTAGCGGGACTGATCGGGGAGCTGTTTTTT. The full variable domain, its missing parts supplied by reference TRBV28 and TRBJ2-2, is DVKVTQSSRYLVKRTGEKVFLECVQDMDHENMFWYRQDPGLGLRLIYFSYDVKMKEKGDIPEGYSVSREKKERFSLILESASTNQTSMYLCASSPGLAGLIGELFFGEGSRLTVL.

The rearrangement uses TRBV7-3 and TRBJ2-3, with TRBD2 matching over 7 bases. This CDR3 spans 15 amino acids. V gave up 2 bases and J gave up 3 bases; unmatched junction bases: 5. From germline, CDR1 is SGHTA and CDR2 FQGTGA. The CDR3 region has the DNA TGTGCCAGCAGCTTAGCAAGGGGAGGGACAGATACGCAGTATTTT. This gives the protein CASSLARGGTDTQYF.

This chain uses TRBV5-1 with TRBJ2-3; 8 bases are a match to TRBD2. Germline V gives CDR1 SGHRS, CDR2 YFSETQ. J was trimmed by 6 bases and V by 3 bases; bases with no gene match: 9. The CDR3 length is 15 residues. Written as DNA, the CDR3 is TGCGCCAGCAGCTCTGGAGCGGGGGCATATGATACGCAGTATTTT. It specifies CASSSGAGAYDTQYF.

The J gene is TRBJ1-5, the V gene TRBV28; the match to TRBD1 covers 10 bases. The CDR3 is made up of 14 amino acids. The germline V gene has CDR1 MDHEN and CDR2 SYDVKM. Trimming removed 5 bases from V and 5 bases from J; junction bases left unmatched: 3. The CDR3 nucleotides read TGTGCCAGCAGTATGGGACAGGGGTATCAGCCCCAGCATTTT. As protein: CASSMGQGYQPQHF.

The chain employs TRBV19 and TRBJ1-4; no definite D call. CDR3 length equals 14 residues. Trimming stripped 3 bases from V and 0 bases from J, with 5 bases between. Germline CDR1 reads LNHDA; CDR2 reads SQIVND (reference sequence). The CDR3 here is CASSIGATNEKLFF. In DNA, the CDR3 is TGTGCCAGTAGTATCGGTGCAACTAATGAAAAACTGTTTTTT.

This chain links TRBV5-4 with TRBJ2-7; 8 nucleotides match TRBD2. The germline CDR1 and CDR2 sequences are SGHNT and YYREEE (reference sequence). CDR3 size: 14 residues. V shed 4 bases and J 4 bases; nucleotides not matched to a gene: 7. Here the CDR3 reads CASSPGGPKYEQYV. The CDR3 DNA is TGTGCCAGCAGCCCGGGGGGGCCCAAGTACGAGCAGTACGTC.

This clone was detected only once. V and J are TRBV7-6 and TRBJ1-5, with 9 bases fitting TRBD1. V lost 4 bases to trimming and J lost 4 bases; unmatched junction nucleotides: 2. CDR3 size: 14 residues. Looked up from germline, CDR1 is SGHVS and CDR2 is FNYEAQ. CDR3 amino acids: CASSSGTGNQPQHF. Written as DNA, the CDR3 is TGTGCCAGCAGCTCAGGGACAGGGAATCAGCCCCAGCATTTT.

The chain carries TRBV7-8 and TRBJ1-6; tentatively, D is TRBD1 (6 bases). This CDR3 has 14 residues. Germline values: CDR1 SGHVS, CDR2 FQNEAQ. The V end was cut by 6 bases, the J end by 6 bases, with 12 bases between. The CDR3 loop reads CASSNGQFNSPLHF. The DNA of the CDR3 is TGTGCCAGCAGTAATGGACAGTTTAATTCACCCCTCCACTTT. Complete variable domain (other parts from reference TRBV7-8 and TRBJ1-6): GAGVSQSPRYKVAKRGQDVALRCDPISGHVSLFWYQQALGQGPEFLTYFQNEAQLDKSGLPSDRFFAERPEGSVSTLKIQRTQQEDSAVYLCASSNGQFNSPLHFGNGTRLTVT.

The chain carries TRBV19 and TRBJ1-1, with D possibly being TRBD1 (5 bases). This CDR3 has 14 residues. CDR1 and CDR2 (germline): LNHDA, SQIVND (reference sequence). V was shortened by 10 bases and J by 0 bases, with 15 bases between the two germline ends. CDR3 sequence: CATQTRTMNTEAFF. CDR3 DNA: TGTGCCACTCAAACACGGACAATGAACACTGAAGCTTTCTTT. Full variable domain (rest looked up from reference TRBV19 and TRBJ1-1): DGGITQSPKYLFRKEGQNVTLSCEQNLNHDAMYWYRQDPGQGLRLIYYSQIVNDFQKGDIAEGYSVSREKKESFPLTVTSAQKNPTAFYLCATQTRTMNTEAFFGQGTRLTVV.

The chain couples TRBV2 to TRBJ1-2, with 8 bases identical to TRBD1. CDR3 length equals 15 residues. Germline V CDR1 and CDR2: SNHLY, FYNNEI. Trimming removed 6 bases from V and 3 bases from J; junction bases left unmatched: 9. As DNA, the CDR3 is TGTGCCAGCAGACCCGGACAGGGATCGTACTATGGCTACACCTTC. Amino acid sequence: CASRPGQGSYYGYTF. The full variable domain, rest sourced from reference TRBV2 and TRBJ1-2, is EPEVTQTPSHQVTQMGQEVILRCVPISNHLYFYWYRQILGQKVEFLVSFYNNEISEKSEIFDDQFSVERPDGSNFTLKIRSTKLEDSAMYFCASRPGQGSYYGYTFGSGTRLTVV.

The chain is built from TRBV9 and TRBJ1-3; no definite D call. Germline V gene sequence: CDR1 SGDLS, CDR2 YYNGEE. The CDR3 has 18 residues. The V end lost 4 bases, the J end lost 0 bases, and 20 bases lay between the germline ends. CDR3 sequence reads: CASSPTGETYYSGNTIYF. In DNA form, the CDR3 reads TGTGCCAGCAGCCCGACCGGGGAGACTTATTACTCTGGAAACACCATATATTTT. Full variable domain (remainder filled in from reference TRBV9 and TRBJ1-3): DSGVTQTPKHLITATGQRVTLRCSPRSGDLSVYWYQQSLDQGLQFLIQYYNGEERAKGNILERFSAQQFPDLHSELNLSSLELGDSALYFCASSPTGETYYSGNTIYFGEGSWLTVV.